This T cell receptor beta chain is drawn from a study of T-cell memory formation after mild COVID-19. General observations from the study: The appearance of some responding clones in pre-infection memory suggested that cross-reactive memory joined.

The authors produced TCR alpha and TCR beta cDNA libraries with sample barcodes and UMIs by 5'RACE using constant-segment primers. TCRdb ran MiXCR on the 5' RACE reads and lists one entry per CDR3 protein. The table lists around 300,000 distinct CDR3 sequences, around 13% of them singletons, with about a fifth in the top ten. Germline CDR1 KGHSH, CDR2 LQKENI. V was clipped by 1 base and J by 1 base, with 7 bases between them. There are 15 residues in the CDR3. Only a few counts were recorded for this clonotype. What it binds is not known. Sequenced input: PBMCs or a T cell subset sorted from them (not recorded which). The TCR originated in a man between 18 and 35 years old who had mild COVID-19 (a few samples of this study predate the infection). Cell type and time point are not known. The chain combines TRBV18 with TRBJ2-2; D is undetermined. For the CDR3, the DNA is TGTGCCAGCTCACCACGGCCCGTGAACACCGGGGAGCTGTTTTTT. Residues: CASSPRPVNTGELFF.